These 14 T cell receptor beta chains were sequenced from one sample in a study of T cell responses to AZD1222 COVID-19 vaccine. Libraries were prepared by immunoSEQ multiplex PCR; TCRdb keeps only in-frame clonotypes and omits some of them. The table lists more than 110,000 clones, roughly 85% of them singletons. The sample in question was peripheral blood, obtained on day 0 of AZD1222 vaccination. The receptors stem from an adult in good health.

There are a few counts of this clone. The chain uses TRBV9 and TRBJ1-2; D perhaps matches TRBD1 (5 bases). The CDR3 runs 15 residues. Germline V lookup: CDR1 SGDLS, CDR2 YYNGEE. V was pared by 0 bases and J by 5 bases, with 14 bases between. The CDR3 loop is CASSVESTEIYGYTF. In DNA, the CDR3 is TGTGCCAGCAGCGTAGAGTCGACAGAGATATATGGCTACACCTTC.

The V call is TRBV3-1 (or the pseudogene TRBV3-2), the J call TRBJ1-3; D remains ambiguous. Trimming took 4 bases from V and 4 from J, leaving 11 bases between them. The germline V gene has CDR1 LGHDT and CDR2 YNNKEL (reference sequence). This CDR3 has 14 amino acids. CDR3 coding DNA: TGTGCCAGCAGCCTAGGTGCTGGCGGAAACACCATATATTTT. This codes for CASSLGAGGNTIYF.

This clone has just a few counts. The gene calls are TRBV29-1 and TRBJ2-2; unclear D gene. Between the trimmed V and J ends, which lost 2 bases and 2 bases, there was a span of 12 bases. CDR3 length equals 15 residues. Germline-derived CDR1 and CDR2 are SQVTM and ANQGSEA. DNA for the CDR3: TGCAGCGTTGAATCGGTTAGTGGAAACACCGGGGAGCTGTTTTTT. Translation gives CSVESVSGNTGELFF.

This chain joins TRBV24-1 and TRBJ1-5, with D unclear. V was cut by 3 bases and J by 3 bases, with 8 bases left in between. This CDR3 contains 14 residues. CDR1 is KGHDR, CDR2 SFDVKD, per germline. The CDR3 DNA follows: TGTGCCACCAGTGATCGGGGTCCCAATCAGCCCCAGCATTTT. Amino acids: CATSDRGPNQPQHF.

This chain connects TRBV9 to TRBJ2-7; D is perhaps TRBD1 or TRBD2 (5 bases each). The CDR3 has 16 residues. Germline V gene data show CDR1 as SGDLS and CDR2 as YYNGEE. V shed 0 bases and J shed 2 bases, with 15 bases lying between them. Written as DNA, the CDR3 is TGTGCCAGCAGCGTAGCCGGGGCGCCACCCCCCTACGAGCAGTACTTC. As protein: CASSVAGAPPPYEQYF.

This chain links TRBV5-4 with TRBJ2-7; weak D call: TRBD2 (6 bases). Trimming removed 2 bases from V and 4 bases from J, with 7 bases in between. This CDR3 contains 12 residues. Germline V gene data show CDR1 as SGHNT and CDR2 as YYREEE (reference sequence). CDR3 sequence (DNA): TGTGCCAGCAGCTTTCGGGGGTACGAGCAGTACTTC. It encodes CASSFRGYEQYF.

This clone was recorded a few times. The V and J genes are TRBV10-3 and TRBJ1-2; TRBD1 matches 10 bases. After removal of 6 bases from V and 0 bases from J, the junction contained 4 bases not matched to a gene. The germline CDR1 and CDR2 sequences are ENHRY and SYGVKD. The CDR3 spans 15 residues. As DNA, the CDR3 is TGTGCCATCAGGGGGACAGGGGAAGCTAACTATGGCTACACCTTC. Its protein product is CAIRGTGEANYGYTF.

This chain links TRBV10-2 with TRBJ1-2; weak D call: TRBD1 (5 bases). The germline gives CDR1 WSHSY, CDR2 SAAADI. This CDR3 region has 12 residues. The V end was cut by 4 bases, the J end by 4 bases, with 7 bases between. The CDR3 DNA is TGCGCCAGCAGTGCTGGGGGCTATGGCTACACCTTC. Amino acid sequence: CASSAGGYGYTF.

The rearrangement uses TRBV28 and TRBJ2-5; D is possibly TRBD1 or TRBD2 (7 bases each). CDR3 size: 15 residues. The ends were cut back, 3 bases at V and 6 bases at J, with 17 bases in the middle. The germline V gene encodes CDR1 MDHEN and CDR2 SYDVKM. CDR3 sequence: CASSFSRGGLQTQYF. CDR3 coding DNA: TGTGCCAGCAGTTTCAGCAGGGGGGGCTTGCAGACCCAGTACTTC.

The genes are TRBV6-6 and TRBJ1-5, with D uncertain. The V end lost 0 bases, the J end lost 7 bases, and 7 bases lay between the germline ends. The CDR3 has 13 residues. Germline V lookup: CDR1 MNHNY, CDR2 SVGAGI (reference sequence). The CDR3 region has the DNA TGTGCCAGCAGTTACTCGCTCGCCCAGCCCCAGCATTTT. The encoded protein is CASSYSLAQPQHF.

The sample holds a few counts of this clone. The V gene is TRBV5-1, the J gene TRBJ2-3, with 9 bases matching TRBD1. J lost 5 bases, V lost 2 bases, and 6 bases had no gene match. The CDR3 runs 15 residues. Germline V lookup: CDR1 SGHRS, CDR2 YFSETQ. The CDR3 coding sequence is TGCGCCAGCAGCTTTGGGACAGGGAAAGGAGATACGCAGTATTTT. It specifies CASSFGTGKGDTQYF.

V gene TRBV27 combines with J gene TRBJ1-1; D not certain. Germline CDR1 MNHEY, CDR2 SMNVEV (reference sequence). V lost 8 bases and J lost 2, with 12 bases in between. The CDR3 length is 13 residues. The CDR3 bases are TGTGCCAGCGGGTGGTTTGCAAACACTGAAGCTTTCTTT. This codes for CASGWFANTEAFF.

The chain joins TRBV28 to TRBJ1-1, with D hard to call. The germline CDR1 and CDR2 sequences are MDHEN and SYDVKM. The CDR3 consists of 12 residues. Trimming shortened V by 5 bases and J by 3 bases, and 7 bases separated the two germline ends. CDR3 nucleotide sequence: TGTGCCAGCAGTGCCTTATACACTGAAGCTTTCTTT. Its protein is CASSALYTEAFF.

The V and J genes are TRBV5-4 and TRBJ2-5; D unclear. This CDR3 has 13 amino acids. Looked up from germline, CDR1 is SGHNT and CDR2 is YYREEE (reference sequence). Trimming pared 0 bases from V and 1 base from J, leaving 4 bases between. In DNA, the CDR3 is TGTGCCAGCAGCTTGGCTTTCCAAGAGACCCAGTACTTC. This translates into CASSLAFQETQYF. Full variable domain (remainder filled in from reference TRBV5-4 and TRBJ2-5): ETGVTQSPTHLIKTRGQQVTLRCSSQSGHNTVSWYQQALGQGPQFIFQYYREEENGRGNFPPRFSGLQFPNYSSELNVNALELDDSALYLCASSLAFQETQYFGPGTRLLVL.